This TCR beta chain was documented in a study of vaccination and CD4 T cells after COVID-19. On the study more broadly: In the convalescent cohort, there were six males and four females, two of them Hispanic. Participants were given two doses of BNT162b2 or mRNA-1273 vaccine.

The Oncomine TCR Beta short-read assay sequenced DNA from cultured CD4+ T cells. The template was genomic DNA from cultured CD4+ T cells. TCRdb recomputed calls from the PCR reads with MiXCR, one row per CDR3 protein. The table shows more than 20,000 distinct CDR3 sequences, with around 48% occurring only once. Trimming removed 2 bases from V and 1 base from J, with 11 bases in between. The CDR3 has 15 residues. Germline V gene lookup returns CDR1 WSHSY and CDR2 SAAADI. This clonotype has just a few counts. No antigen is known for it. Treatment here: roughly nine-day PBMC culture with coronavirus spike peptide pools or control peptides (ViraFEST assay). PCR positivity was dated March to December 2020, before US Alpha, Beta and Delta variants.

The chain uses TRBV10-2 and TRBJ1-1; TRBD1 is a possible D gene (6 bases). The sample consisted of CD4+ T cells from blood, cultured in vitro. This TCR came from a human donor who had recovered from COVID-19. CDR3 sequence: CASSELTGGNTEAFF. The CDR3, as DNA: TGCGCCAGCAGTGAGCTGACAGGTGGGAACACTGAAGCTTTCTTT.